Listed below are T cell receptor beta chains from one sample, sequenced in a study of multiple sclerosis patients with progressive multifocal leukoencephalopathy. Method: immunoSEQ multiplex PCR; TCRdb's copy keeps in-frame clones and lacks some. Among 29,000 or so clones listed, nearly 90% were seen once. The starting material was PBMCs, obtained from a patient treated with natalizumab. Receptor source: a human donor with multiple sclerosis. The CDR3 runs from the conserved cysteine through the conserved F or W. The order of the fields is clone size, J gene, V gene, D gene, CDR3 DNA, CDR3 protein. A D gene is named only where the DNA matches it firmly. Expanded clones are given a class, and other clones once, few, many or no size at all.

clone_size: NA
j_call: TRBJ2-1
v_call: TRBV5-1
d_call: NA
cdr3_nt: TGCGCCAGCAGCTTGGGGGTGGTGGGGTACAATGAGCAGTTCTTC
cdr3_aa: CASSLGVVGYNEQFF

clone_size: NA
j_call: TRBJ2-1
v_call: TRBV18
d_call: TRBD2
cdr3_nt: TGTGCCAGCTCCCCCGGGACTAGCGGGCGAAATGAGCAGTTCTTC
cdr3_aa: CASSPGTSGRNEQFF

clone_size: NA
j_call: TRBJ2-7
v_call: TRBV5-4
d_call: TRBD1
cdr3_nt: TGTGCCAGCAGCCACCCCGGGACAGGCACCTACGAGCAGTACTTC
cdr3_aa: CASSHPGTGTYEQYF

clone_size: NA
j_call: TRBJ2-1
v_call: TRBV27
d_call: TRBD1
cdr3_nt: TGTGCCAGCAGTGTCCGGGACAGGGGTTACAATGAGCAGTTCTTC
cdr3_aa: CASSVRDRGYNEQFF

clone_size: once
j_call: TRBJ2-1
v_call: TRBV4-1
d_call: TRBD2
cdr3_nt: TGCGCCAGCAGCCAAGGCACTAGCGGGAGGGCAGCTGAGCAGTTCTTC
cdr3_aa: CASSQGTSGRAAEQFF

clone_size: NA
j_call: TRBJ2-4
v_call: TRBV6-5
d_call: TRBD1
cdr3_nt: TGTGCCAGCAGTCGAGGGACAGGGACCATTCAGTACTTC
cdr3_aa: CASSRGTGTIQYF

clone_size: NA
j_call: TRBJ2-2
v_call: TRBV5-4
d_call: NA
cdr3_nt: TGTGCCAGCAGCTTGGGACTAGTCGGCGGGGAGCTGTTTTTT
cdr3_aa: CASSLGLVGGELFF

clone_size: NA
j_call: TRBJ1-4
v_call: TRBV7-8
d_call: NA
cdr3_nt: TGTGCCAGCAGCTTAGAACTGGCAACTAATGAAAAACTGTTTTTT
cdr3_aa: CASSLELATNEKLFF

clone_size: NA
j_call: TRBJ1-2
v_call: TRBV10-3
d_call: TRBD1
cdr3_nt: TGTGCCATCAGTGACCCCTATGGGGGACAGGGGGCCAATGGCTACACCTTC
cdr3_aa: CAISDPYGGQGANGYTF

clone_size: once
j_call: TRBJ2-1
v_call: TRBV20-1
d_call: NA
cdr3_nt: TGCAGTGCTAGAGTAGAAGTTAAAAAGTTCTTC
cdr3_aa: CSARVEVKKFF